The rows below give T cell receptor beta chains drawn from one sample of a study of blood T cell repertoires in COVID-19. Assay: immunoSEQ multiplex PCR; the TCRdb copy retains only in-frame clones and omits some. The sample has approximately 390,000 clones, roughly 89% seen once. Sequencing was carried out using PBMCs or T cells enriched from blood (not recorded which). These TCRs come from a woman aged 50 to 60 who had recovered from COVID-19. Each CDR3 is given with its conserved first and last residue. A D gene is named only where the DNA matches it firmly.

d_call	v_call	j_call	cdr3_nt	cdr3_aa
TRBD2	TRBV9	TRBJ2-3	TGTGCCAGCAGCCCCCGGACTAGCCCTATTGACACAGATACGCAGTATTTT	CASSPRTSPIDTDTQYF
TRBD1	TRBV3-1/TRBV3-2	TRBJ1-1	TGTGCCAGCAGCCATGGGACAGGGATGAACACTGAAGCTTTCTTT	CASSHGTGMNTEAFF
TRBD2	TRBV5-5	TRBJ2-3	TGTGCCAGCAGCTTGGCTAGCGGGGGGGCCTTCAGAGATACGCAGTATTTT	CASSLASGGAFRDTQYF
TRBD1	TRBV5-4	TRBJ1-6	TGTGCCAGCAGCACGACAGGGGTTAATTCACCCCTCCACTTT	CASSTTGVNSPLHF
.	TRBV7-2	TRBJ1-2	TGTGCCAGCAGCTTCAACAGCCAATATGGCTACACCTTC	CASSFNSQYGYTF
.	TRBV6-1	TRBJ1-4	TGTGCCAGCAGTGAAGCCGACGAGGGAAAACTGTTTTTT	CASSEADEGKLFF
TRBD2	TRBV5-5	TRBJ2-1	TGTGCCAGCAGCTTGGCTAGAGCGGGGGGGCTATATAATGAGCAGTTCTTC	CASSLARAGGLYNEQFF
TRBD1	TRBV4-3	TRBJ1-2	TGCGCCAGCAGCCCGGACAGGGGGCCCTATGGCTACACCTTC	CASSPDRGPYGYTF
TRBD2	TRBV4-1	TRBJ2-1	TGCGCCAGCAGCCAAGGGGTACTAGCGGAGCCCCTAGACAATGAGCAGTTCTTC	CASSQGVLAEPLDNEQFF
TRBD2	TRBV6-5	TRBJ2-7	TGTGCCAGCAGTCCCCGGGAGGGAGTGGCACACGAGCAGTACTTC	CASSPREGVAHEQYF
.	TRBV19	TRBJ2-1	TGTGCCAGTAGTATTCGGGGGGAGCAGTTCTTC	CASSIRGEQFF
TRBD1	TRBV27	TRBJ2-2	TGTGCCAGCAGTCGAAGACTTCATGGGGGGGGACAGGGAGGAAACGGGGAGCTGTTTTTT	CASSRRLHGGGQGGNGELFF
.	TRBV11-1	TRBJ2-1	TGTGCCAGCAGCTTACCCCTGACTTGGGTGGAGCAGTTCTTC	CASSLPLTWVEQFF
TRBD1	TRBV7-8	TRBJ1-5	TGTGCCAGCAGCTTATGGACAGGGGGCGGTCAGCCCCAGCATTTT	CASSLWTGGGQPQHF
.	TRBV7-9	TRBJ1-5	TGTGCCAGCAGCCCCGGGGGGGGCGTGTTTCAGCCCCAGCATTTT	CASSPGGGVFQPQHF